The rows below give T cell receptor beta chains drawn from one sample of a study of blood T cell repertoires in COVID-19. TCRdb's copy holds only in-frame clones and misses some; the assay was immunoSEQ multiplex PCR. The sample lists 250,000 to 300,000 clones; around 78% were seen once. The sample comprised peripheral blood. These receptors were collected from a man aged 55 to 70 who had recovered from COVID-19. CDR3s include the opening cysteine and the closing phenylalanine or tryptophan. Fields, in order: V gene, clone size, J gene, D gene, CDR3 protein, CDR3 DNA. D genes are given only for firm matches. For some rows the clone size is stated as once, few or many, or as a class when expanded; others skip it.

>TRBV4-2|NA|TRBJ2-3|TRBD1
CASSQDWGTGDTDTQYF
TGTGCCAGCAGCCAAGATTGGGGGACAGGGGACACAGATACGCAGTATTTT
>TRBV5-1|NA|TRBJ2-5|TRBD2
CASTSGLATQETQYF
TGCGCCAGCACGAGTGGACTAGCGACCCAAGAGACCCAGTACTTC
>TRBV28|NA|TRBJ2-3|TRBD1
CASSLNRGLYTDTQYF
TGTGCCAGCAGTTTAAACAGGGGGTTATACACAGATACGCAGTATTTT
>TRBV19|NA|TRBJ2-3|NA
CASSIGEIGTDTQYF
TGTGCCAGTAGTATAGGAGAAATCGGCACAGATACGCAGTATTTT
>TRBV28|NA|TRBJ1-4|TRBD1
CASSFGQGVSNEKLFF
TGTGCCAGCAGTTTTGGACAGGGGGTCTCTAATGAAAAACTGTTTTTT
>TRBV6-5|NA|TRBJ1-5|TRBD1
CASSSLTGVGQPQHF
TGTGCCAGCAGTTCACTTACAGGGGTAGGTCAGCCCCAGCATTTT
>TRBV28|NA|TRBJ2-3|NA
CASSFFRPRAGSLTDTQYF
TGTGCCAGCAGTTTTTTTCGCCCCCGGGCAGGGTCCCTCACAGATACGCAGTATTTT
>TRBV4-1|NA|TRBJ2-7|TRBD2
CASSQDAGGGLLSYEQYF
TGCGCCAGCAGCCAAGATGCGGGGGGCGGGTTACTCTCCTACGAGCAGTACTTC
>TRBV24-1|NA|TRBJ2-2|TRBD1
CATSDHRDRANTGELFF
TGTGCCACCAGTGACCACCGGGACAGGGCGAACACCGGGGAGCTGTTTTTT
>TRBV3-1/TRBV3-2|NA|TRBJ1-4|NA
CASSLRTEEKLFF
TGTGCCAGCAGCCTACGGACAGAAGAAAAACTGTTTTTT
>TRBV6-5|once|TRBJ2-1|NA
CASSYSSMGHEQFF
TGTGCCAGCAGTTACTCGAGTATGGGCCATGAGCAGTTCTTC
>TRBV6-5|once|TRBJ2-1|TRBD1
CASRNDRGPGNEQFF
TGTGCCAGCAGGAACGACAGGGGGCCAGGCAATGAGCAGTTCTTC
>TRBV7-9|NA|TRBJ2-3|NA
CASSPIEATGGQTQYF
TGTGCCAGCAGCCCAATAGAAGCCACAGGAGGACAGACGCAGTATTTT
>TRBV24-1|NA|TRBJ1-1|TRBD1
CATRGQGSTEAFF
TGTGCCACCAGAGGACAGGGTTCGACTGAAGCTTTCTTT
>TRBV5-1|NA|TRBJ2-7|TRBD2
CASRVPTSGGEQYF
TGCGCCAGCAGGGTCCCAACTAGCGGGGGGGAGCAGTACTTC
>TRBV4-1|NA|TRBJ1-3|NA
CASSPSEQGLLRSGNTIYF
TGCGCCAGCAGCCCGTCGGAACAGGGCCTCCTCCGCTCTGGAAACACCATATATTTT
>TRBV2|NA|TRBJ2-2|TRBD1
CASKRQGASTGELFF
TGTGCCAGCAAGAGACAGGGGGCGAGTACCGGGGAGCTGTTTTTT
>TRBV5-4|NA|TRBJ2-7|TRBD2
CASNLAGEGYEQYF
TGTGCCAGCAACCTAGCGGGAGAGGGGTACGAGCAGTACTTC
>TRBV6-2/TRBV6-3|NA|TRBJ1-2|NA
CASSYGGRKFYGYTF
TGTGCCAGCAGTTACGGGGGCAGAAAGTTCTATGGCTACACCTTC
>TRBV19|once|TRBJ2-7|NA
CATHKPPGEQYF
TGTGCCACCCATAAACCCCCCGGCGAGCAGTACTTC
>TRBV27|NA|TRBJ1-1|NA
CASREQGRDEAFF
TGTGCCAGCAGGGAACAGGGACGAGATGAAGCTTTCTTT
>TRBV16|once|TRBJ1-5|NA
CASSQEVTNTPQHF
TGTGCCAGCAGCCAAGAGGTCACGAATACGCCCCAGCATTTT
>TRBV7-2|NA|TRBJ1-1|TRBD1
CASSSGQRVNTEAFF
TGTGCCAGCAGCTCGGGACAGAGGGTGAACACTGAAGCTTTCTTT
>TRBV28|NA|TRBJ2-1|TRBD2
CASTLAGSSYNEQFF
TGTGCCAGCACCTTAGCGGGTAGCTCCTACAATGAGCAGTTCTTC
>TRBV7-9|NA|TRBJ2-1|TRBD1
CASNQPTGVEQFF
TGTGCCAGCAATCAACCTACAGGGGTTGAGCAGTTCTTC
>TRBV2|NA|TRBJ2-1|TRBD2
CASSESLAGVQFF
TGTGCCAGCAGTGAATCACTAGCGGGTGTGCAGTTCTTC
>TRBV14|NA|TRBJ2-1|TRBD2
CASSLAGVVYNEQFF
TGTGCCAGCAGCCTAGCGGGAGTTGTCTACAATGAGCAGTTCTTC
>TRBV5-4|NA|TRBJ1-1|TRBD1
CASRGGTGDTEAFF
TGTGCCTCTCGAGGGGGGACAGGGGATACTGAAGCTTTCTTT
>TRBV7-2|NA|TRBJ2-5|NA
CASSPDRAGKTQYF
TGTGCCAGCAGCCCCGACAGGGCGGGAAAGACCCAGTACTTC
>TRBV5-6|NA|TRBJ1-3|NA
CASSLVWASSGNTIYF
TGTGCCAGCAGCTTGGTCTGGGCGTCATCTGGAAACACCATATATTTT
>TRBV5-1|NA|TRBJ1-1|NA
CASTSGDLNTEAFF
TGCGCCAGCACCTCGGGGGACTTGAACACTGAAGCTTTCTTT
>TRBV3-1/TRBV3-2|NA|TRBJ2-2|TRBD2
CASSRAGGRGAGELFF
TGTGCCAGCAGCCGTGCGGGAGGCCGTGGGGCCGGGGAGCTGTTTTTT
>TRBV5-1|NA|TRBJ1-2|TRBD1
CASSKDGTGGYGYTF
TGCGCCAGCAGCAAGGACGGGACAGGGGGCTATGGCTACACCTTC
>TRBV5-1|NA|TRBJ2-5|TRBD1
CASSLDGTGGETQYF
TGCGCCAGCAGCTTGGACGGAACAGGGGGAGAGACCCAGTACTTC
>TRBV28|once|TRBJ1-2|NA
CASWRGGGYGYTF
TGTGCCAGTTGGAGGGGCGGGGGGTATGGCTACACCTTC
>TRBV6-1|NA|TRBJ1-4|TRBD1
CASSEAGTGFRKLFF
TGTGCCAGCAGTGAAGCAGGGACAGGGTTTCGAAAACTGTTTTTT
>TRBV30|NA|TRBJ1-5|NA
CAWGEGGQPQHF
TGTGCCTGGGGGGAGGGAGGACAGCCCCAGCATTTT
>TRBV30|NA|TRBJ1-6|NA
CAWGHSNSPLHF
TGTGCCTGGGGACACTCTAATTCACCCCTCCACTTT
>TRBV2|NA|TRBJ1-2|NA
CASSPDGDGYTF
TGTGCCAGCAGCCCGGATGGAGATGGCTACACCTTC
>TRBV6-5|NA|TRBJ2-7|TRBD2
CASSKAGGGSYEQYF
TGTGCCAGCAGTAAGGCGGGGGGGGGCTCCTACGAGCAGTACTTC
>TRBV19|NA|TRBJ2-1|TRBD2
CASSRTSGRYEQFF
TGTGCCAGTAGCCGGACTAGCGGGAGGTATGAGCAGTTCTTC
>TRBV11-2|once|TRBJ2-1|NA
CASSLGTFQNEQFF
TGTGCCAGCAGCTTAGGGACTTTCCAGAATGAGCAGTTCTTC
>TRBV28|few|TRBJ1-1|NA
CASTQGGVGRTEAFF
TGTGCCAGCACTCAAGGGGGGGTCGGGAGGACTGAAGCTTTCTTT
>TRBV6-5|NA|TRBJ2-7|NA
CASSTHDRIAYEQYF
TGTGCCAGCAGCACCCACGACAGGATAGCCTACGAGCAGTACTTC